This T cell receptor (beta chain) derives from a study of shared clonotypes between healthy human individuals. Study-level findings and limits: Generation probabilities were higher for clonotypes shared across all four sorted-subset donors than for unshared ones.

Remarks on this clone: The antigen is unknown.

CDR1 and CDR2 (germline): SGHRS, YFSETQ. With 0 bases removed from V and 0 bases from J, the gap between germline ends came to 6 bases. The CDR3 extends over 15 amino acids. This table comes from immunoSEQ multiplex PCR, and its TCRdb copy is limited to in-frame clones, with some not included. In the table there are roughly 170,000 clones, approximately 61% of which are singletons. The sample taken for sequencing was memory CD4+ T cells sorted from blood. Indicated subset: CD45RA-negative fraction. The chain joins TRBV5-1 to TRBJ2-2, with D unresolved. This clonotype was sampled from a man aged 25 to 40 in good health. Written as DNA, the CDR3 is TGCGCCAGCAGCTTGGTTGGCGCGAACACCGGGGAGCTGTTTTTT. This sequence encodes CASSLVGANTGELFF.